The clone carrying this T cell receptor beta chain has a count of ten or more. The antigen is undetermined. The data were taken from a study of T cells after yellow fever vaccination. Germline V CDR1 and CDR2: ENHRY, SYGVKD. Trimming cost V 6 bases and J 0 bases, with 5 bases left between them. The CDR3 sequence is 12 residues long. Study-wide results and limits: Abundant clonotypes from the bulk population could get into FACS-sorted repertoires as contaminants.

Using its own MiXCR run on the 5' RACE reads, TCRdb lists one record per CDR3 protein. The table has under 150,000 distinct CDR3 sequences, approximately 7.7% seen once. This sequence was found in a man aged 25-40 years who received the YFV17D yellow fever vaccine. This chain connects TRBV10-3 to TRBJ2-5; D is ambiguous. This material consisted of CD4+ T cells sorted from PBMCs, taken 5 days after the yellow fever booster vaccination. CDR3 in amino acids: CAISAYQETQYF. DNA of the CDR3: TGTGCCATCAGCGCCTACCAAGAGACCCAGTACTTC.